Here is one T cell receptor (beta chain) with its context. The sample is drawn from a study of blood T cell repertoires in COVID-19. Study in general: PBMCs, B-cell-depleted T cells, or T cells were the source of the cDNA or gDNA that made up the material.

V lost 8 bases to trimming and J lost 0 bases; unmatched junction nucleotides: 4. Germline values: CDR1 SNHLY, CDR2 FYNNEI. The CDR3 extends over 15 amino acids. Source study methods: Estimates of nucleated cell counts were drawn from the amplification of reference gene primers. The protocol was immunoSEQ multiplex PCR, while the TCRdb copy is restricted to in-frame clones and leaves out a portion. From that table come the V and J calls and clone size; the DNA was used to work out D and trimming. This table holds tens of thousands of clones, roughly 80% found once. Sequencing was carried out using peripheral blood. The V and J genes are TRBV2 and TRBJ2-1, with TRBD2 identical over 10 bases. The TCR sequence derives from a woman of 80 years or more with acute or convalescent COVID-19. The CDR3 loop reads CASPLAGSSYNEQFF. DNA for the CDR3: TGTGCCAGCCCACTAGCGGGGAGCTCCTACAATGAGCAGTTCTTC.